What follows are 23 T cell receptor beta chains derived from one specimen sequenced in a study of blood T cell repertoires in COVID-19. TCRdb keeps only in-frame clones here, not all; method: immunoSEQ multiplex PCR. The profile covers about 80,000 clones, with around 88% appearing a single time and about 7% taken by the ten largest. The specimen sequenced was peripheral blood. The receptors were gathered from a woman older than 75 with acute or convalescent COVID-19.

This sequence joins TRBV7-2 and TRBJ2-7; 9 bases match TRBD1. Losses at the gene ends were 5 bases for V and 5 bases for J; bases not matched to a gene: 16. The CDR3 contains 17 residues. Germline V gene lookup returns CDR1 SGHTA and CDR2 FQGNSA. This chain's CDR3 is CASSAKRPGQGIDEQYF. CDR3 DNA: TGTGCCAGCAGCGCCAAGCGGCCGGGACAGGGAATCGACGAGCAGTACTTC.

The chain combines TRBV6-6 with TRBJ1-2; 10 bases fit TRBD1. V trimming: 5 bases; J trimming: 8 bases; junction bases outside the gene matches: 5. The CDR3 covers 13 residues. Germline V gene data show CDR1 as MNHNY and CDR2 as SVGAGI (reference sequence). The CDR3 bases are TGTGCCAGCAGTCCGGGACAGGGGAGGGGCTACACCTTC. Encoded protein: CASSPGQGRGYTF.

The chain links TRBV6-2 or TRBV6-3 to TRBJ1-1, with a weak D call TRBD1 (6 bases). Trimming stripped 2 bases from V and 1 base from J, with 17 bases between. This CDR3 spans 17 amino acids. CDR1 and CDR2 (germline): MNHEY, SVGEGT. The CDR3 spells CASSYGVGRGGNTEAFF. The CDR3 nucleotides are TGTGCCAGCAGTTACGGAGTCGGAAGGGGGGGGAACACTGAAGCTTTCTTT.

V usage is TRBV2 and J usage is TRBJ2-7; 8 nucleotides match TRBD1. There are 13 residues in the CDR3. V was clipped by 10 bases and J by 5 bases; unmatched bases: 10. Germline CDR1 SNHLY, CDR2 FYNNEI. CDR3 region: CATQTGAVNEQYF. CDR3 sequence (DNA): TGTGCCACCCAGACAGGGGCGGTGAACGAGCAGTACTTC.

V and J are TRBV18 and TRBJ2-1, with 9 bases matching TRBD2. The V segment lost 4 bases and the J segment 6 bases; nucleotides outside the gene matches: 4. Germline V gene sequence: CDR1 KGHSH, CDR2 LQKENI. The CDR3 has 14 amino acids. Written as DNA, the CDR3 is TGTGCCAGCTCACTGGGACTAGCCCCCAATGAGCAGTTCTTC. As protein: CASSLGLAPNEQFF. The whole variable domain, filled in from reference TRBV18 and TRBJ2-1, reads NAGVMQNPRHLVRRRGQEARLRCSPMKGHSHVYWYRQLPEEGLKFMVYLQKENIIDESGMPKERFSAEFPKEGPSILRIQQVVRGDSAAYFCASSLGLAPNEQFFGPGTRLTVL.

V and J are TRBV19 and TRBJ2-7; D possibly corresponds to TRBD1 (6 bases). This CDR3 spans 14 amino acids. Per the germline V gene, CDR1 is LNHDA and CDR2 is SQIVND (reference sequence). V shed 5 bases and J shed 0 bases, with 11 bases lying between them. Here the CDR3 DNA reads TGTGCCAGTAGTCCCCGGACAGTCTCCTACGAGCAGTACTTC. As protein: CASSPRTVSYEQYF.

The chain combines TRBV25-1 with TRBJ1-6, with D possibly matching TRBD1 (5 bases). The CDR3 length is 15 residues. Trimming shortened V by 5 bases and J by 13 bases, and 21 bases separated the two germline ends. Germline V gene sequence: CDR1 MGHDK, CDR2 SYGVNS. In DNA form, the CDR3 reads TGTGCCAGCAGTCAAACAGACGGGGGTAGATGGCCCCTCCACTTT. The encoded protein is CASSQTDGGRWPLHF.

CDR3 in amino acids: CASGSGMAFF. The CDR3, as DNA: TGTGCCAGCGGGTCGGGGATGGCTTTCTTT. The chain employs TRBV12-3 or TRBV12-4 and TRBJ1-1, with unresolved D. The ends were cut back, 8 bases at V and 11 bases at J, with 12 bases in the middle. This CDR3 spans 10 amino acids.

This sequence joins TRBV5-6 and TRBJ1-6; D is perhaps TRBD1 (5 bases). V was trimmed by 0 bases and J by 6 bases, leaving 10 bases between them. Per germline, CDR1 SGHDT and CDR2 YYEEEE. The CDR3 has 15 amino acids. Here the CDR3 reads CASSLGTQSNSPLHF. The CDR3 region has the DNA TGTGCCAGCAGCTTGGGGACACAAAGTAATTCACCCCTCCACTTT.

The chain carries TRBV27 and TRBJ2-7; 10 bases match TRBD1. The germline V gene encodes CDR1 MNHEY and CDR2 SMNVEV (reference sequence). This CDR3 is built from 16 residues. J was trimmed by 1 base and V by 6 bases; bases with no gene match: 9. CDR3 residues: CASSARQGAFSYEQYF. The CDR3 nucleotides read TGTGCCAGCAGCGCCCGACAGGGGGCCTTTTCCTACGAGCAGTACTTC.

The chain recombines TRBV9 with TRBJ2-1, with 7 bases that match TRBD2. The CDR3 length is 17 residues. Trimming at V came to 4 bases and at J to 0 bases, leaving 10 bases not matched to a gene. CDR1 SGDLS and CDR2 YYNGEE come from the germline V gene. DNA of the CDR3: TGTGCCAGCAGCCCGGCGGGGGATCCGAGCTCCTACAATGAGCAGTTCTTC. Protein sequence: CASSPAGDPSSYNEQFF.

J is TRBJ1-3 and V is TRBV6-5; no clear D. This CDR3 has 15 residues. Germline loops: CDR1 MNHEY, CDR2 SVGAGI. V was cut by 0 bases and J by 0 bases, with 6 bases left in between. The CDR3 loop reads CASSYSTHSGNTIYF. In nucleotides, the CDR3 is TGTGCCAGCAGTTACTCGACTCACTCTGGAAACACCATATATTTT.

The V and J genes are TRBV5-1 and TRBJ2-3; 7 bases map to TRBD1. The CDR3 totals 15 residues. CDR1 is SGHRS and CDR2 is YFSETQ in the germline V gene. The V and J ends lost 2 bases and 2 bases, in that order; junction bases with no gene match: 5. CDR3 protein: CASSFGDSSTDTQYF. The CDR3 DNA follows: TGCGCCAGCAGCTTTGGGGACAGCTCCACAGATACGCAGTATTTT.

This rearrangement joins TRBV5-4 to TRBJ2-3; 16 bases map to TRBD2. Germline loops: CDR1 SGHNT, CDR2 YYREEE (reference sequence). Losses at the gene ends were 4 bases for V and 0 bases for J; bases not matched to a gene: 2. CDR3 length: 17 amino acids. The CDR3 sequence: CASSGTSGRVSTDTQYF. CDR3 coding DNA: TGTGCCAGCAGCGGGACTAGCGGGAGGGTTAGCACAGATACGCAGTATTTT. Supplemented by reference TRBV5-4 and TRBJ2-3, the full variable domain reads ETGVTQSPTHLIKTRGQQVTLRCSSQSGHNTVSWYQQALGQGPQFIFQYYREEENGRGNFPPRFSGLQFPNYSSELNVNALELDDSALYLCASSGTSGRVSTDTQYFGPGTRLTVL.

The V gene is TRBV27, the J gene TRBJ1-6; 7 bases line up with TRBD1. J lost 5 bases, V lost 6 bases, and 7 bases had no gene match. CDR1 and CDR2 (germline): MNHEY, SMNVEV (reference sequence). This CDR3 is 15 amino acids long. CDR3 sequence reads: CASRTGRSHNSPLHF. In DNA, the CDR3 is TGTGCCAGCAGGACAGGGAGGTCCCATAATTCACCCCTCCACTTT.

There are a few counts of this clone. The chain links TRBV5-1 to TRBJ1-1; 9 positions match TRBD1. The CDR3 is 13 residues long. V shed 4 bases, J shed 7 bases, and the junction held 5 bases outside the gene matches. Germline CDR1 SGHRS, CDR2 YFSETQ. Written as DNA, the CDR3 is TGCGCCAGCAGCATGGGACAGGGAAGTGAAGCTTTCTTT. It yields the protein CASSMGQGSEAFF.

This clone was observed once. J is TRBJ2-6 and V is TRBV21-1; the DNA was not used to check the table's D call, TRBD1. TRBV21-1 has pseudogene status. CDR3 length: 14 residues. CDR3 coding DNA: TGTGCCAGCACCACAAGATCTGGGGCCAACGTCCTGACTTTC. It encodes CASTTRSGANVLTF.

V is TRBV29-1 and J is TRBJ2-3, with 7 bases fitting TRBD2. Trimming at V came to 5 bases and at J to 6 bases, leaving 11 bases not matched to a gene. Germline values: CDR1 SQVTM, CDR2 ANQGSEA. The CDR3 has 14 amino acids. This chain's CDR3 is CSVNGGSYPDTQYF. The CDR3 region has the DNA TGCAGCGTTAACGGCGGGAGTTATCCGGATACGCAGTATTTT.

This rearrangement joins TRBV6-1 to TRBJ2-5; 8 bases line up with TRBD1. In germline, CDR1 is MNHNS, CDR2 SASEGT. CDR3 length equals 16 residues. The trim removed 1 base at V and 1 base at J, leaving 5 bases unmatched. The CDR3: CASSEGTGLLQETQYF. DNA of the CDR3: TGTGCCAGCAGTGAAGGGACAGGGCTGCTCCAAGAGACCCAGTACTTC.

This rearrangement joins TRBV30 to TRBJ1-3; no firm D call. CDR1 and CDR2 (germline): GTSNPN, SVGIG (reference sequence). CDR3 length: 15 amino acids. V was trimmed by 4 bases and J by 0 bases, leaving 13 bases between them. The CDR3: CAWTQESSSGNTIYF. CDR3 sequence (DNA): TGTGCCTGGACTCAAGAGTCCTCCTCTGGAAACACCATATATTTT. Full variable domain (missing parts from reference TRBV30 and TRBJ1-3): SQTIHQWPATLVQPVGSPLSLECTVEGTSNPNLYWYRQAAGRGLQLLFYSVGIGQISSEVPQNLSASRPQDRQFILSSKKLLLSDSGFYLCAWTQESSSGNTIYFGEGSWLTVV.

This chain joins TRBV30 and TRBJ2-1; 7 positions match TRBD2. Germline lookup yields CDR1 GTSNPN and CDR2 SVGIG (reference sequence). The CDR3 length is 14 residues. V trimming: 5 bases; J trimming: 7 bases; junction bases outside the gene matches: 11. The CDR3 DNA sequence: TGTGCCTGGTGGCCCGGGACGGGGGGAAATGAGCAGTTCTTC. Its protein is CAWWPGTGGNEQFF.

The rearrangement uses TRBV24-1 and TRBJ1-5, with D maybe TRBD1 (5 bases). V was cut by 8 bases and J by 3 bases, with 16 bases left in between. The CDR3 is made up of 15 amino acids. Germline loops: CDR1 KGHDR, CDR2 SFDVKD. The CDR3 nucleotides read TGTGCCACCACCACCCTACAGGCGGTCAATCAGCCCCAGCATTTT. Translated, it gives CATTTLQAVNQPQHF.

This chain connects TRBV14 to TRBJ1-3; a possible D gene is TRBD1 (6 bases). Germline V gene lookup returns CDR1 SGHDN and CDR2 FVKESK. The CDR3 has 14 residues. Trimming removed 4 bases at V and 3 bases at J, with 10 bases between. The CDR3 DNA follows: TGTGCCAGCAGCCCACAGGGAATTGGAAACACCATATATTTT. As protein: CASSPQGIGNTIYF.